These T cell receptor beta chains were read from a single sample in a study of cytomegalovirus exposure and HLA in healthy donors. TCRdb's table, derived via immunoSEQ multiplex PCR, lists solely in-frame clones and lacks some. Of some 130,000 clones in the sample, roughly 78% were seen once. Material: PBMCs. These receptors came from a man aged 35 to 55 in good health and CMV-seropositive. Both conserved end residues are part of each CDR3. Fields, in order: J gene, D gene, V gene, clone size, CDR3 protein, CDR3 DNA. D genes are given only for firm matches. Not every row has a clone size; where given, it reads once, few, many or a size class.

>TRBJ1-1|NA|TRBV6-5|NA
CASSLDSLNTEAFF
TGTGCCAGCAGTTTGGACAGCTTGAACACTGAAGCTTTCTTT
>TRBJ2-1|TRBD2|TRBV27|NA
CASSLSAGVYNEQFF
TGTGCCAGCAGCTTATCAGCGGGAGTCTACAATGAGCAGTTCTTC
>TRBJ2-3|NA|TRBV11-2|NA
CASSLDGLAGTQYF
TGTGCCAGCAGCTTAGATGGCTTGGCGGGTACGCAGTATTTT
>TRBJ2-1|TRBD2|TRBV10-3|NA
CAISESLEGGDEQFF
TGTGCCATCAGTGAGTCACTAGAGGGAGGGGATGAGCAGTTCTTC
>TRBJ2-3|TRBD1|TRBV27|few
CASSSGDRGFRDTQYF
TGTGCCAGCAGTTCGGGCGACAGGGGCTTCCGAGATACGCAGTATTTT
>TRBJ1-5|NA|TRBV29-1|NA
CSVEEAGDQPQHF
TGCAGCGTTGAAGAGGCAGGGGACCAGCCCCAGCATTTT
>TRBJ2-1|TRBD1|TRBV15|NA
CATSRSGQASGIFF
TGTGCCACCAGCAGATCCGGACAGGCCAGTGGGATTTTCTTC
>TRBJ2-3|TRBD2|TRBV28|NA
CASSLEEGSGAWGPNTDTQYF
TGTGCCAGCAGTTTAGAAGAAGGTAGCGGGGCATGGGGGCCTAACACAGATACGCAGTATTTT
>TRBJ2-7|TRBD2|TRBV5-4|NA
CASSTWTSGITYEQYF
TGTGCCAGCAGCACCTGGACTAGCGGGATTACCTACGAGCAGTACTTC
>TRBJ2-7|TRBD1|TRBV10-2|NA
CASSDYDRGAYEQYF
TGCGCCAGCAGTGATTACGACAGGGGGGCCTACGAGCAGTACTTC
>TRBJ1-5|NA|TRBV4-1|few
CASSHQGDQPQHF
TGCGCCAGCAGCCACCAAGGGGATCAGCCCCAGCATTTT
>TRBJ2-3|TRBD2|TRBV27|few
CASSLLADTDTQYF
TGTGCCAGCAGTTTACTAGCGGACACAGATACGCAGTATTTT
>TRBJ2-1|TRBD1|TRBV27|NA
CASRTGGVNNEQFF
TGTGCCAGCCGGACAGGGGGTGTAAACAATGAGCAGTTCTTC
>TRBJ1-1|NA|TRBV28|NA
CASTFGAGGNTEAFF
TGTGCCAGCACCTTCGGGGCGGGGGGGAACACTGAAGCTTTCTTT
>TRBJ2-1|TRBD1|TRBV9|once
CASSAGTGGHEQFF
TGTGCCAGCAGCGCCGGGACAGGGGGGCATGAGCAGTTCTTC
>TRBJ2-7|NA|TRBV27|NA
CASNRRTGYNEQYF
TGTGCCAGCAACCGCCGGACGGGATATAACGAGCAGTACTTC
>TRBJ2-1|TRBD2|TRBV4-1|once
CASSQVMGLAGENEQFF
TGCGCCAGCAGCCAAGTTATGGGACTAGCGGGAGAAAATGAGCAGTTCTTC
>TRBJ1-4|TRBD1|TRBV18|once
CASRPGQGNEKLFF
TGTGCCAGCCGACCGGGACAGGGAAATGAAAAACTGTTTTTT
>TRBJ2-3|NA|TRBV6-6|NA
CASSYFRQDTQYF
TGTGCCAGCAGTTACTTCAGACAAGATACGCAGTATTTT
>TRBJ2-7|TRBD1|TRBV27|NA
CASSHRGRRYEQYF
TGTGCCAGCAGTCACAGGGGGCGGAGATACGAGCAGTACTTC
>TRBJ2-7|NA|TRBV12-1|few
CASSSNLAGATTIEQYF
TGTGCCAGCAGCTCGAACCTAGCGGGAGCGACCACTATCGAGCAGTACTTC
>TRBJ2-7|TRBD1|TRBV30|once
CAWSSPGGPQGGSYEQYF
TGTGCCTGGAGTTCCCCGGGTGGTCCACAGGGGGGATCCTACGAGCAGTACTTC
>TRBJ2-7|NA|TRBV21-1|few
CASSKPTASRYEQYF
TGTGCCAGCAGCAAACCGACAGCAAGCCGTTACGAGCAGTACTTC
>TRBJ1-2|NA|TRBV6-4|few
CASSRREGDLYGYTF
TGTGCCAGCAGTCGCCGGGAAGGAGACCTCTATGGCTACACCTTC
>TRBJ2-5|TRBD1|TRBV27|NA
CASSPRQGRQETQYF
TGTGCCAGCAGTCCCCGACAGGGGCGTCAAGAGACCCAGTACTTC
>TRBJ1-2|NA|TRBV10-3|NA
CAISDSLEGYTF
TGTGCCATCAGTGACAGCCTAGAGGGCTACACCTTC
>TRBJ1-2|NA|TRBV7-3|NA
CASSLDGGSYGYTF
TGTGCCAGCAGCTTGGACGGGGGTAGCTATGGCTACACCTTC
>TRBJ2-5|TRBD2|TRBV5-6|NA
CASSRGTSVSQETQYF
TGTGCCAGCAGCCGGGGGACTAGCGTTTCCCAAGAGACCCAGTACTTC
>TRBJ2-2|TRBD2|TRBV5-1|NA
CASSPGLAASGELFF
TGCGCCAGCAGCCCTGGACTAGCGGCCTCCGGGGAGCTGTTTTTT
>TRBJ1-3|NA|TRBV5-1|NA
CASSAGPNSGNTIYF
TGCGCCAGCAGCGCGGGACCGAACTCTGGAAACACCATATATTTT
>TRBJ2-7|TRBD2|TRBV19|NA
CASSRAGESYEQYF
TGTGCCAGTAGTAGGGCGGGAGAGTCCTACGAGCAGTACTTC
>TRBJ1-2|TRBD1|TRBV19|NA
CASSIGTGGYYGYTF
TGTGCCAGTAGTATAGGGACAGGGGGCTACTATGGCTACACCTTC
>TRBJ2-1|NA|TRBV4-1|NA
CASSSGTSRLESSYNEQFF
TGCGCCAGCAGCTCCGGGACTTCCCGATTAGAAAGCTCCTACAATGAGCAGTTCTTC
>TRBJ2-7|TRBD2|TRBV28|NA
CASSPLAGSQYEQYF
TGTGCCAGCAGTCCGCTAGCGGGGTCGCAATACGAGCAGTACTTC
>TRBJ2-1|TRBD2|TRBV10-3|once
CAIRSSGADNEQFF
TGTGCCATCAGGAGTAGCGGGGCCGACAATGAGCAGTTCTTC
>TRBJ2-5|TRBD1|TRBV2|NA
CASSEAGTGKETQYF
TGTGCCAGCAGTGAAGCGGGGACAGGGAAGGAGACCCAGTACTTC
>TRBJ2-1|TRBD1|TRBV25-1|NA
CASSAPGGIHNEQFF
TGTGCCAGCAGTGCCCCAGGGGGAATTCACAATGAGCAGTTCTTC
>TRBJ1-5|NA|TRBV19|NA
CASRVGRGGNQPQHF
TGTGCCAGTAGGGTGGGGCGGGGCGGCAATCAGCCCCAGCATTTT
>TRBJ1-2|NA|TRBV19|NA
CASSNQGSYTF
TGTGCCAGTAGTAACCAGGGGAGCTACACCTTC
>TRBJ1-2|NA|TRBV7-9|NA
CASNLVRVDLSGPYGYTF
TGTGCCAGCAACTTAGTGCGGGTTGATCTTTCTGGACCTTATGGCTACACCTTC
>TRBJ2-6|NA|TRBV6-1|NA
CASSVTGANVLTF
TGTGCCAGCAGCGTTACTGGGGCCAACGTCCTGACTTTC
>TRBJ2-5|TRBD1|TRBV5-4|NA
CASRLRTGGIETQYF
TGTGCCAGCAGGCTGAGGACAGGGGGCATCGAGACCCAGTACTTC
>TRBJ1-3|TRBD1|TRBV25-1|few
CASSDTGTGDGNTIYF
TGTGCCAGCAGTGACACCGGGACAGGCGATGGAAACACCATATATTTT
>TRBJ1-6|NA|TRBV30|NA
CACQGQEGSPLHF
TGTGCCTGCCAGGGGCAAGAGGGTTCACCCCTCCACTTT
>TRBJ2-4|TRBD2|TRBV6-1|NA
CASSEAPAGGSRNIQYF
TGTGCCAGCAGTGAAGCCCCAGCGGGAGGGAGTCGGAACATTCAGTACTTC
>TRBJ2-3|NA|TRBV9|NA
CASSVVSSADTQYF
TGTGCCAGCAGCGTAGTTTCTTCGGCAGATACGCAGTATTTT
>TRBJ1-3|NA|TRBV10-1|NA
CASSSGGNTIYF
TGCGCCAGCAGCTCCGGGGGAAACACCATATATTTT
>TRBJ1-5|NA|TRBV7-9|NA
CASSLEDRSTQHF
TGTGCCAGCAGCTTAGAAGACAGGTCAACCCAGCATTTT
>TRBJ1-2|NA|TRBV6-1|NA
CASSAAGTNYGYTF
TGTGCCAGCAGTGCCGCCGGGACTAACTATGGCTACACCTTC
>TRBJ2-4|TRBD2|TRBV7-2|NA
CASSFSPGQGLKNIQYF
TGTGCCAGCAGTTTCAGCCCCGGCCAGGGACTAAAAAACATTCAGTACTTC
>TRBJ2-7|NA|TRBV19|NA
CASSIGRDSYEQYF
TGTGCCAGTAGTATAGGGCGGGACTCCTACGAGCAGTACTTC
>TRBJ1-3|NA|TRBV5-1|NA
CASSSATGSSGNTIYF
TGCGCCAGCAGCTCTGCCACAGGGTCCTCTGGAAACACCATATATTTT
>TRBJ2-6|NA|TRBV5-1|NA
CASSLGLSSGANVLTF
TGCGCCAGCAGCTTGGGTCTGAGCTCTGGGGCCAACGTCCTGACTTTC
>TRBJ2-7|TRBD2|TRBV18|NA
CASSPPVSGSYEQYF
TGTGCCAGCTCACCACCGGTTAGCGGGAGCTACGAGCAGTACTTC
>TRBJ2-1|NA|TRBV27|NA
CASSGGTTLGMVQFF
TGTGCCAGCAGCGGGGGAACTACCTTAGGTATGGTGCAGTTCTTC
>TRBJ1-4|TRBD1|TRBV30|NA
CAIDRAVEKLFF
TGTGCCATCGACAGGGCGGTCGAAAAACTGTTTTTT
>TRBJ2-7|TRBD1|TRBV29-1|NA
CSVEPRQGASYEQYF
TGCAGCGTTGAACCCCGACAGGGGGCCTCCTACGAGCAGTACTTC
>TRBJ1-1|NA|TRBV5-6|NA
CASSLRVGFDMNTEAFF
TGTGCCAGCAGCTTGAGAGTTGGTTTTGATATGAACACTGAAGCTTTCTTT